Below are 14 T cell receptor beta chains sequenced from a single sample in a study of T cell responses to AZD1222 COVID-19 vaccine. Here immunoSEQ multiplex PCR was the method, and the copy in TCRdb shows in-frame clones only, minus some. The profile shows roughly 67,000 clones, approximately 91% of them singletons. Sequenced here: peripheral blood, sampled on day 0 of AZD1222 vaccination. The receptors derive from an adult in good health.

The chain employs TRBV7-9 and TRBJ1-3, with D possibly matching TRBD1 (5 bases). Germline CDR1 SEHNR, CDR2 FQNEAQ (reference sequence). Trimming cost V 5 bases and J 5 bases, with 13 bases left between them. This CDR3 region has 14 residues. CDR3 in amino acids: CASSRRDGRNTIYF. The CDR3 region has the DNA TGTGCCAGCAGCCGAAGGGACGGAAGAAACACCATATATTTT.

This chain connects TRBV7-9 to TRBJ2-7, with a tentative D call TRBD2 (6 bases). Trimming removed 5 bases from V and 0 bases from J, with 8 bases in between. Germline V gives CDR1 SEHNR, CDR2 FQNEAQ (reference sequence). There are 13 residues in the CDR3. The CDR3 DNA sequence: TGTGCCAGCAGCCGTAGCGGCTCCTACGAGCAGTACTTC. Encoded protein: CASSRSGSYEQYF.

The gene calls are TRBV28 and TRBJ2-7, with 7 bases matching TRBD2. The CDR3 covers 13 residues. The V gene end was trimmed by 3 bases and the J gene end by 6 bases; junction bases not matched to a gene: 5. Germline CDR1 MDHEN, CDR2 SYDVKM. The CDR3 DNA reads TGTGCCAGCAGTTTTGGCGGGAGACGCGAGCAGTACTTC. Translated: CASSFGGRREQYF.

The V and J genes are TRBV18 and TRBJ2-7; 9 bases line up with TRBD1. J gave up 3 bases and V 6 bases, and 6 bases lay outside the gene matches. The CDR3 consists of 14 residues. Germline V CDR1 and CDR2: KGHSH, LQKENI. The CDR3 here is CASSPGTGIYEQYF. The CDR3 region has the DNA TGTGCCAGCTCCCCCGGGACAGGGATCTACGAGCAGTACTTC.

The V and J genes are TRBV29-1 and TRBJ1-5; TRBD1 matches at 7 bases. Germline V gene lookup returns CDR1 SQVTM and CDR2 ANQGSEA. Germline trimming cut 6 bases from V and 4 bases from J; bases unmatched to any gene: 9. This CDR3 region has 14 residues. The CDR3 region is CSVRTGTANQPQHF. In DNA, the CDR3 is TGCAGCGTGAGAACCGGGACAGCGAATCAGCCCCAGCATTTT.

The V gene is TRBV5-1, the J gene TRBJ2-2; TRBD2 matches at 9 bases. From germline, CDR1 is SGHRS and CDR2 YFSETQ. The CDR3 runs 15 residues. Germline trimming cut 6 bases from V and 4 bases from J; bases unmatched to any gene: 7. CDR3 DNA: TGCGCCAGCAAAGCCGCGGGAGGGGTCACCGGGGAGCTGTTTTTT. Its protein product is CASKAAGGVTGELFF.

J is TRBJ1-1 and V is TRBV7-2, with TRBD1 matching over 8 bases. CDR3 length: 15 amino acids. The trim removed 5 bases at V and 1 base at J, leaving 6 bases unmatched. Germline CDR1 SGHTA, CDR2 FQGNSA. The CDR3 nucleotides are TGTGCCAGCAGCCTACAGGGGGGCAAGAACACTGAAGCTTTCTTT. The encoded protein is CASSLQGGKNTEAFF.

This clone was found a few times. This chain joins TRBV7-9 and TRBJ2-1; D unresolved. V dropped 7 bases and J dropped 7 bases, with 5 bases sitting between them. The germline CDR1 and CDR2 sequences are SEHNR and FQNEAQ (reference sequence). CDR3 length: 10 residues. CDR3 loop: CASTDNEQFF. As DNA, the CDR3 is TGTGCCAGCACCGATAATGAGCAGTTCTTC.

This clone was detected a few times. The chain recombines TRBV30 with TRBJ2-7, with 11 bases that match TRBD1. Germline V gene sequence: CDR1 GTSNPN, CDR2 SVGIG (reference sequence). CDR3 length: 17 residues. The junction had 11 bases not matched to a gene; V was cut back by 3 bases and J by 1 base. The CDR3 nucleotides are TGTGCCTGGAGCCCGGGGACAGGGGGTATCTTTTCCTACGAGCAGTACTTC. Translation gives CAWSPGTGGIFSYEQYF.

CDR3 region: CASSYSGTFMNTEAFF. CDR3 nucleotide sequence: TGTGCCAGCAGTTACTCAGGGACCTTCATGAACACTGAAGCTTTCTTT. The V and J genes are TRBV6-5 and TRBJ1-1; the D gene is possibly TRBD1 (5 bases). This CDR3 region has 16 residues. Per the germline V gene, CDR1 is MNHEY and CDR2 is SVGAGI. Trimming stripped 0 bases from V and 0 bases from J, with 11 bases between.

The chain has TRBV7-2 and TRBJ2-7; 9 nucleotides line up with TRBD1. The germline V gene has CDR1 SGHTA and CDR2 FQGNSA. V lost 3 bases and J lost 3; bases outside the gene matches: 9. This CDR3 contains 16 residues. Here the CDR3 reads CASSLDTGTGYYEQYF. The CDR3 region has the DNA TGTGCCAGCAGCTTGGACACCGGGACAGGGTACTACGAGCAGTACTTC.

This clone is medium-sized within its sample. DNA of the CDR3: TGTGCCAGCAGTGAGGGGAACACCGGGGAGCTGTTTTTT. Encoded protein: CASSEGNTGELFF. This sequence joins TRBV6-4 and TRBJ2-2; D is uncertain. Germline lookup yields CDR1 MRHNA and CDR2 SNTAGT. This CDR3 has 13 amino acids. Trimming pared 3 bases from V and 1 base from J, leaving 3 bases between.

The V and J genes are TRBV29-1 and TRBJ2-7; D gene uncertain. There are 12 residues in the CDR3. From germline, CDR1 is SQVTM and CDR2 ANQGSEA. Deletions cut 4 bases from V and 0 bases from J, with 7 bases between. The CDR3 reads CSVATLSYEQYF. The CDR3 DNA follows: TGCAGCGTTGCTACTCTCTCCTACGAGCAGTACTTC.

The chain uses TRBV14 and TRBJ2-7; 8 nucleotides agree with TRBD2. This CDR3 contains 13 residues. CDR1 is SGHDN, CDR2 FVKESK, per germline. Trimming took 6 bases from V and 3 from J; bases not matched to a gene: 4. For the CDR3, the DNA is TGTGCCAGCAGAAGGGGGACTAGCTACGAGCAGTACTTC. It translates to CASRRGTSYEQYF. The full variable domain, completed using reference TRBV14 and TRBJ2-7, is EAGVTQFPSHSVIEKGQTVTLRCDPISGHDNLYWYRRVMGKEIKFLLHFVKESKQDESGMPNNRFLAERTGGTYSTLKVQPAELEDSGVYFCASRRGTSYEQYFGPGTRLTVT.